This T cell receptor beta chain is drawn from a study of T cells in Graves' hyperthyroidism and ophthalmopathy. V dropped 5 bases and J dropped 1 base, with 13 bases sitting between them. Germline V gene lookup returns CDR1 SGHNT and CDR2 YENEEA. The CDR3 covers 15 residues. Amplified TCR beta CDR3 regions came from RNA transcripts. Using the HTBI primer set, a first-round RT-PCR was run on the TCR CDR3. Each CDR3 protein gets one entry after TCRdb re-called the multiplex PCR reads with MiXCR. The sample yields hundreds of thousands of distinct CDR3 sequences, 20% to 25% seen once. This clonotype was seen repeatedly, ten times or more. What it recognizes is unknown. Points from the study as a whole: The model forecast ophthalmopathy, anticipating it by a median approximately 7 months before onset.

This sequence joins TRBV11-3 and TRBJ2-3; the D gene is possibly TRBD2 (6 bases). The receptor comes from a man between 25 and 39 years old with Graves' ophthalmopathy. Material for sequencing was blood. The CDR3 spells CASSAGLGGTDTQYF. In nucleotides, the CDR3 is TGTGCCAGCAGCGCGGGACTCGGCGGCACAGATACGCAGTATTTT.